The entry below gives a single T cell receptor (beta chain) sequence along with its context. Clones were read by immunoSEQ multiplex PCR, and TCRdb kept only the in-frame ones, dropping some. The repertoire holds around 34,000 clones, roughly 80% seen once, with around 15% in the top ten. The sample comes from a study of blood T cell repertoires in COVID-19. About the research overall: Acute and convalescent COVID-19 specimens originated in the United States, Italy and Spain. T cells, B-cell-depleted T cells, or PBMCs supplied cDNA or gDNA.

The germline V and J ends were trimmed by 6 bases and 3 bases, with 8 bases remaining between them. Per germline, CDR1 MRHNA and CDR2 SNTAGT. The length of the CDR3 is 13 residues. Material for sequencing was peripheral blood. The J gene is TRBJ2-2, the V gene TRBV6-4; D possibly corresponds to TRBD1 (5 bases). The source of this sequence is a woman aged 70-85 years with acute or convalescent COVID-19. As DNA, the CDR3 is TGTGCCAGCAGACCCAGGGACACCGGGGAGCTGTTTTTT. Translating it yields CASRPRDTGELFF.